This TCR beta chain was documented in a study of patients and donors after allogeneic stem cell transplantation. TCRdb passed the RT-PCR reads through MiXCR, listing each CDR3 protein once. The table lists 900,000 to 1,000,000 distinct CDR3 sequences, approximately 19% of them singletons. Sequenced: blood, either unsorted or a sorted T cell fraction (not recorded which). The TCR sequence derives from a human donor who was either an allogeneic HSCT recipient or a stem cell or donor lymphocyte infusion donor (not recorded which). It is not recorded whose cells these are; they may come from a transplant donor.

In nucleotides, the CDR3 is TGTGCCAGCAGCTCGGACAGGGTAACTTTCTTT. Protein sequence: CASSSDRVTFF. The V call is TRBV7-9, the J call TRBJ1-1; 8 bases line up with TRBD1. The CDR3 loop spans 11 amino acids. The V and J ends lost 4 bases and 12 bases, in that order; junction bases with no gene match: 4. The germline CDR1 and CDR2 sequences are SEHNR and FQNEAQ (reference sequence).